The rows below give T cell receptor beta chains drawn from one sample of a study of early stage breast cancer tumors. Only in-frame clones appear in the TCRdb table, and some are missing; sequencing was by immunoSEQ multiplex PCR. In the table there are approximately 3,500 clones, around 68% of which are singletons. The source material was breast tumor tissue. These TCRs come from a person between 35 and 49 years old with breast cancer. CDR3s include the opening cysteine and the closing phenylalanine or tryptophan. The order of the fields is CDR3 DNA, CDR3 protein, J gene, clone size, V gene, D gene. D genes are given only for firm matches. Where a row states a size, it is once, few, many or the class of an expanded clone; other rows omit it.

CDR3 DNA: TGCAGCGTTGGGGGCTTCGCGACAGATACGCAGTATTTT
CDR3 protein: CSVGGFATDTQYF
J gene: TRBJ2-3
clone size: NA
V gene: TRBV29-1
D gene: NA

CDR3 DNA: TGTGCCAGCAGCCCCAATTCCAACACCGGGGAGCTGTTTTTT
CDR3 protein: CASSPNSNTGELFF
J gene: TRBJ2-2
clone size: few
V gene: TRBV7-3
D gene: NA

CDR3 DNA: TGTGCCAGCAGTGAGGGTCAGGGGATGGTATATGAGCAGTTCTTC
CDR3 protein: CASSEGQGMVYEQFF
J gene: TRBJ2-1
clone size: NA
V gene: TRBV25-1
D gene: NA

CDR3 DNA: TGTGCCAGCAGGGGGACGGGGTACGGGCAGTACTTC
CDR3 protein: CASRGTGYGQYF
J gene: TRBJ2-7
clone size: few
V gene: TRBV7-9
D gene: NA

CDR3 DNA: TGTGCCAGCAGCAGTCGCGGGACAGACACAGATACGCAGTATTTT
CDR3 protein: CASSSRGTDTDTQYF
J gene: TRBJ2-3
clone size: NA
V gene: TRBV11-2
D gene: NA

CDR3 DNA: TGTGCCAGTAGTATCGGGGCAGCATCTGAAGCTTTCTTT
CDR3 protein: CASSIGAASEAFF
J gene: TRBJ1-1
clone size: NA
V gene: TRBV19
D gene: NA

CDR3 DNA: TGTGCCAGCAGCTCGGACCCCAGGGACACTGAAGCTTTCTTT
CDR3 protein: CASSSDPRDTEAFF
J gene: TRBJ1-1
clone size: NA
V gene: TRBV5-6
D gene: NA

CDR3 DNA: TGTGCCAGTAGCCCGGGGGAGGGGAATCAGCCCCAGCATTTT
CDR3 protein: CASSPGEGNQPQHF
J gene: TRBJ1-5
clone size: large
V gene: TRBV19
D gene: NA

CDR3 DNA: TGTGCCAGCAGCTTAAATTCGGGGGAGACCCAGTACTTC
CDR3 protein: CASSLNSGETQYF
J gene: TRBJ2-5
clone size: NA
V gene: TRBV7-6
D gene: NA

CDR3 DNA: TGTGCCAGCAGTTCCGGGACAAGCTCCTACAATGAGCAGTTCTTC
CDR3 protein: CASSSGTSSYNEQFF
J gene: TRBJ2-1
clone size: NA
V gene: TRBV27
D gene: NA

CDR3 DNA: TGCGCCAGCAGCTTGGGTTCGTTCCTAGATACGCAGTATTTT
CDR3 protein: CASSLGSFLDTQYF
J gene: TRBJ2-3
clone size: NA
V gene: TRBV5-1
D gene: NA

CDR3 DNA: TGTGCCAGCAGTTACCCCGGACTAGCGGGAGCCTATGAGCAGTTCTTC
CDR3 protein: CASSYPGLAGAYEQFF
J gene: TRBJ2-1
clone size: NA
V gene: TRBV6-5
D gene: TRBD2

CDR3 DNA: TGTGCCAGCAGCAATCCGGGACTAGGAGACAATGAGCAGTTCTTC
CDR3 protein: CASSNPGLGDNEQFF
J gene: TRBJ2-1
clone size: NA
V gene: TRBV7-6
D gene: TRBD2

CDR3 DNA: TGTGCCAGCTCACCACGGCAGGGAACCTACGAGCAGTACTTC
CDR3 protein: CASSPRQGTYEQYF
J gene: TRBJ2-7
clone size: NA
V gene: TRBV18
D gene: NA

CDR3 DNA: TGCGCCAGCAGCCAATCGACAGGTCCTCATGAGCAGTTCTTC
CDR3 protein: CASSQSTGPHEQFF
J gene: TRBJ2-1
clone size: NA
V gene: TRBV4-3
D gene: NA

CDR3 DNA: TGTGCCAGCAGCCTCAACAGGGAGGGACTGTTTTTT
CDR3 protein: CASSLNREGLFF
J gene: TRBJ1-4
clone size: NA
V gene: TRBV28
D gene: NA

CDR3 DNA: TGTGCCAGCAGCTTAACCGGGACGGCTGAAGCTTTCTTT
CDR3 protein: CASSLTGTAEAFF
J gene: TRBJ1-1
clone size: NA
V gene: TRBV7-3
D gene: NA

CDR3 DNA: TGTGCCAGCAGCCAATTAATTGAGGGCGGGCAGCAGTACTTC
CDR3 protein: CASSQLIEGGQQYF
J gene: TRBJ2-7
clone size: NA
V gene: TRBV4-2
D gene: NA

CDR3 DNA: TGCGCCAGCAGCTTGGCCTCCAGGCGGATTTCAATAGGGATGGGGTGGGACACTGAAGCTTTCTTT
CDR3 protein: CASSLASRRISIGMGWDTEAFF
J gene: TRBJ1-1
clone size: NA
V gene: TRBV5-1
D gene: NA

CDR3 DNA: TGTGCCAGCAGCGGGACAGGGAACTATGGCTACACCTTC
CDR3 protein: CASSGTGNYGYTF
J gene: TRBJ1-2
clone size: once
V gene: TRBV2
D gene: TRBD1

CDR3 DNA: TGTGCCAGCAGTTACTCGGGGCCAGGGGGCTTAGAGACCCAGTACTTC
CDR3 protein: CASSYSGPGGLETQYF
J gene: TRBJ2-5
clone size: NA
V gene: TRBV6-5
D gene: TRBD1